The next 6 T cell receptor beta chains were all read from a single sample in a study of shared clonotypes between healthy human individuals. Sequenced by immunoSEQ multiplex PCR; TCRdb stores in-frame clones only, minus some. The data contain approximately 99,000 clones, around 68% of them seen just once; the ten biggest clones take up about 24%. Sequencing was done on a sample of memory CD8+ T cells sorted from blood. As to subset: CD45RO+ cells pooled with CCR7-negative TemRA cells. Every receptor here comes from a woman aged 25 to 39 in good health.

The rearrangement uses TRBV7-8 and TRBJ2-7, with D possibly being TRBD2 (5 bases). There are 15 residues in the CDR3. V was trimmed by 1 base and J by 2 bases, leaving 12 bases between them. Germline V gene sequence: CDR1 SGHVS, CDR2 FQNEAQ. The chain's CDR3 is CASSLGGRGTYEQYF. The CDR3 nucleotides read TGTGCCAGCAGCTTAGGTGGACGGGGAACCTACGAGCAGTACTTC.

This clone was seen a few times. The chain is built from TRBV13 and TRBJ2-7, with D tentatively TRBD2 (7 bases). Germline V lookup: CDR1 PRHDT, CDR2 FYEKMQ (reference sequence). The CDR3 length is 14 residues. V lost 1 base to trimming and J lost 6 bases, with 13 bases between them. In DNA, the CDR3 is TGTGCCAGCAGCTTAGAGGGGGGGGCTGGCGAGCAGTACTTC. This translates into CASSLEGGAGEQYF. The entire variable domain, with the rest obtained from reference TRBV13 and TRBJ2-7, is as follows: AAGVIQSPRHLIKEKRETATLKCYPIPRHDTVYWYQQGPGQDPQFLISFYEKMQSDKGSIPDRFSAQQFSDYHSELNMSSLELGDSALYFCASSLEGGAGEQYFGPGTRLTVT.

V gene TRBV7-8 combines with J gene TRBJ2-1, with D perhaps matching TRBD1 or TRBD2 (5 bases each). Per the germline V gene, CDR1 is SGHVS and CDR2 is FQNEAQ. The CDR3 is made up of 16 amino acids. The V and J ends lost 5 bases and 3 bases respectively, with 17 bases between them. The CDR3 here is CASSGWGLNNYNEQFF. Written as DNA, the CDR3 is TGTGCCAGCAGCGGCTGGGGGTTAAATAACTACAATGAGCAGTTCTTC. The complete variable domain, with remaining parts taken from reference TRBV7-8 and TRBJ2-1, reads GAGVSQSPRYKVAKRGQDVALRCDPISGHVSLFWYQQALGQGPEFLTYFQNEAQLDKSGLPSDRFFAERPEGSVSTLKIQRTQQEDSAVYLCASSGWGLNNYNEQFFGPGTRLTVL.

The CDR3 here is CASSPIRWGEGTEAFF. The CDR3 bases are TGTGCCAGCAGTCCCATTCGGTGGGGGGAAGGCACTGAAGCTTTCTTT. The chain combines TRBV27 with TRBJ1-1; maybe TRBD1 (5 bases). The germline V gene has CDR1 MNHEY and CDR2 SMNVEV (reference sequence). The CDR3 is made up of 16 amino acids. Trimming removed 5 bases at V and 4 bases at J, with 20 bases between.

The gene calls are TRBV5-1 and TRBJ2-6; no firm D call. V shed 4 bases and J shed 0 bases, with 17 bases lying between them. This CDR3 has 18 amino acids. Germline V lookup: CDR1 SGHRS, CDR2 YFSETQ. The CDR3 DNA reads TGCGCCAGCAGCCCTTTTCCGGGCGGCCTCTCTGGGGCCAACGTCCTGACTTTC. Translating gives CASSPFPGGLSGANVLTF.

This chain uses TRBV9 with TRBJ2-6; D unclear. Trimming took off 0 bases at V and 4 bases at J, with 11 bases between the two ends. CDR1 and CDR2 from the germline V gene are SGDLS and YYNGEE. The CDR3 consists of 16 residues. DNA of the CDR3: TGTGCCAGCAGCGTAGTCCAGGTGCCAGGGGCCAACGTCCTGACTTTC. This sequence encodes CASSVVQVPGANVLTF.